This T cell receptor beta chain was sequenced in a study of blood T cells in healthy people across ages (dated by TCRdb to the mid-2010s). Concerning the study at large: In model experiments, roughly one uniquely barcoded TCR beta cDNA molecule per two T cells was captured by template switching. The study measured age-related changes in TCR beta repertoire diversity using deep sequencing normalized with unique cDNA molecular identifiers. Four age groups were formed from the donors: young (average approximately 16 years), middle-aged (approximately 42), aged (62) and long-lived (82). Donors of different ages were randomly distributed across sequencing lanes to avoid experimental bias. The study analyzed two additional independent replicas of 1 million unique cDNA reads from the same blood draw for two donors, one aged 18 to 30 and one aged 80 or older.

The approximately 39 donors, aged about 6 to 95 years, were systemically healthy Caucasian individuals from Russia. Each donor gave about 9.7 milliliters of peripheral blood, drawn into EDTA-treated Vacutainer tubes. PBMCs were isolated by Ficoll-Paque density-gradient centrifugation, with at least 6 million obtained per sample. Trizol reagent was used to extract total RNA from PBMCs, with at least 5.5 micrograms per sample. Naive CD45RAhigh/CD27high T cell percentages were measured by flow cytometry on a PBMC aliquot from every donor. Between the V and J ends, shortened by 6 bases and 6 bases respectively, the junction contains 18 bases. The CDR3 goes from the cysteine to the phenylalanine over 16 residues. Only CDR3 DNA remains: 48 bases, in frame from the first base. Study-wide findings and limitations: Estimates of total diversity from one million sequenced T cells were regarded as lower bounds and underestimates. A strong correlation was found between observed TCR beta diversity and the percentage of naive T cells measured by flow cytometry. The long-lived group showed more naive CD4+ T cells, fewer expanded clones and increased TCR diversity than the aged group, suggesting age selection. Observed TCR beta diversity per million T cells fell roughly linearly with age, and a significant reduction was already apparent by age roughly 40. Donor CMV infection status was unknown, potentially confounding age-related changes in expanded clonotypes. Conclusive comparison of naive and antigen-experienced compartments was prevented by the profiling of bulk unsorted PBMCs.

This clonotype was counted between two and nine times. Its specific antigen is unknown. Nothing much larger sits one base from this clone, and base qualities are not available. The method behind the library was 5' RACE. The second PCR ran for about 6 to 12 cycles and used a J-beta primer mix along with a sample-barcoded 5' primer. Each TCR beta cDNA molecule received a unique molecular identifier from a template-switch 5' adaptor carrying 12 random nucleotides. At least 3 million CDR3-containing paired-end reads were obtained from each sample. First-strand cDNA was synthesized from all RNA with the Mint cDNA synthesis kit, primed by a TRBC-specific oligonucleotide. Following uracil-DNA glycosylase treatment, all cDNA underwent a first 18-cycle PCR with the universal primers M1SS and BC2_uni_R. In the paper's pipeline: Normalization of each sample was performed by random selection of 1 million high-quality reads, each carrying a distinct molecular identifier. Instead of being binned into consensus sequences, reads that shared molecular identifiers were thrown out. MiTCR, with a Q25 quality threshold and the strictest error-elimination algorithm, was used for CDR3 identification, clonotype clustering and error correction. Lower-bound total TCR beta diversity was estimated with a nonparametric unseen species model using Euler transformation. Using fastp at Q25 and MiXCR, TCRdb reprocessed the public reads and kept productive beta chains. Identical CDR3 proteins give one entry, which carries the most common genes and DNA. It is TCRdb's table, rather than the study itself, that gives the V and J calls and clone size. The sample table contains some 1.8 million distinct CDR3 sequences; only one count was recorded for roughly two fifths of them. Jointly, the top ten make up roughly 23% of the sample.

This sequence was found in a human donor in good health. Sequences were obtained from blood. The sequence links TRBV12-3 or TRBV12-4 to TRBJ1-6, with a weak D call of TRBD1 (5 bases match). The CDR3 is CASRSRGQGLNSPLHF. The base sequence is TGTGCCAGCAGATCGCGGGGCCAGGGCCTTAATTCACCCCTCCACTTT.